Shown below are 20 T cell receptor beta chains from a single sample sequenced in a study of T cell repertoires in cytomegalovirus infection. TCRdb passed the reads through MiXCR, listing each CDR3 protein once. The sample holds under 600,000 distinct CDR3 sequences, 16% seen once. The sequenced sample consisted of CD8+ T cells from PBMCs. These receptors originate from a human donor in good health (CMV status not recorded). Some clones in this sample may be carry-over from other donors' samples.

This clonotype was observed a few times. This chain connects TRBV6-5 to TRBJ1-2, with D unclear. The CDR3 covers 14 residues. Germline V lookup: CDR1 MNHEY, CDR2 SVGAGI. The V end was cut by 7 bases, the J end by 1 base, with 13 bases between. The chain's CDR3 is CASTLNEGNYGYTF. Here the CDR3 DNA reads TGTGCCAGCACCCTAAATGAGGGTAACTATGGCTACACCTTC.

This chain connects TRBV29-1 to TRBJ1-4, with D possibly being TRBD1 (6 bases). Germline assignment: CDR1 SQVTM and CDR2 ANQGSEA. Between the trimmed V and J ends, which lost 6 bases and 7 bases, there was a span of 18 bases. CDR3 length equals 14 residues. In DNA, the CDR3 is TGCAGCGTCGCGCTATTTCACAGGGTTGAAAAACTGTTTTTT. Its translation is CSVALFHRVEKLFF.

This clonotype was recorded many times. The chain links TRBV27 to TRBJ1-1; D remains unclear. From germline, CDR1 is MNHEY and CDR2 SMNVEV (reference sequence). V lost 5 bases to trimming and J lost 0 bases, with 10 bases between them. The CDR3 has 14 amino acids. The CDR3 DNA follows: TGTGCCAGCAGTCCAAGACGGGTGAACACTGAAGCTTTCTTT. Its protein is CASSPRRVNTEAFF.

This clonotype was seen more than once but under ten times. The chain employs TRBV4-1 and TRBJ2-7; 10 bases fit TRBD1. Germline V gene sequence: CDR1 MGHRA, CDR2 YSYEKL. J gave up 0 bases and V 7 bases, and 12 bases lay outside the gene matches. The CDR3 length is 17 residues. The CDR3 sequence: CASTQIAGQGSSYEQYF. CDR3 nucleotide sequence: TGCGCCAGCACCCAGATCGCGGGACAGGGGAGCTCCTACGAGCAGTACTTC.

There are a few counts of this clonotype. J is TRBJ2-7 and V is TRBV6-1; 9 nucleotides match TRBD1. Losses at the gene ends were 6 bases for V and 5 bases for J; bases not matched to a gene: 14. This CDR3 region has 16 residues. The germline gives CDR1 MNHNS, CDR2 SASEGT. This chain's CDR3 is CASSRDRDIPLDEQYF. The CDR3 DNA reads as TGTGCCAGCAGCCGGGACAGGGATATTCCCTTGGACGAGCAGTACTTC.

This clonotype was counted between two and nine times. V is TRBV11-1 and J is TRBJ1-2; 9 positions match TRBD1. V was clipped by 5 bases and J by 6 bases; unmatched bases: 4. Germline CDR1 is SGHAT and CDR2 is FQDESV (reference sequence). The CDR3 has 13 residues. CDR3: CASSHRGRDGYTF. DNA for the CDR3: TGTGCCAGCAGCCACAGGGGGCGGGATGGCTACACCTTC.

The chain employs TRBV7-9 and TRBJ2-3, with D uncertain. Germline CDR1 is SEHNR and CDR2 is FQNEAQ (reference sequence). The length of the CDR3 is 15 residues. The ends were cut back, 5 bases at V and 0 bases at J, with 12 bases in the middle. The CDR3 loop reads CASSPRQRSTDTQYF. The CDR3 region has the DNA TGTGCCAGCAGCCCCCGACAAAGGAGCACAGATACGCAGTATTTT.

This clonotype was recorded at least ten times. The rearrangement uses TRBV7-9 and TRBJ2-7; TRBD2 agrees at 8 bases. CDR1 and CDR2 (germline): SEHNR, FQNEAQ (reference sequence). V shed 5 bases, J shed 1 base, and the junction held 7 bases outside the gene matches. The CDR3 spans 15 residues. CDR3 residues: CASSAWGGGSYEQYF. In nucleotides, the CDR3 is TGTGCCAGCAGCGCCTGGGGCGGGGGGTCCTACGAGCAGTACTTC.

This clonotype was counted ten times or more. The CDR3 loop reads CASSSEVQPQHF. CDR3 nucleotides: TGTGCCAGCAGCTCGGAGGTTCAGCCCCAGCATTTT. The chain couples TRBV7-9 to TRBJ1-5; D uncertain. The length of the CDR3 is 12 residues. The germline V gene has CDR1 SEHNR and CDR2 FQNEAQ (reference sequence). Trimming cost V 4 bases and J 6 bases, with 7 bases left between them.

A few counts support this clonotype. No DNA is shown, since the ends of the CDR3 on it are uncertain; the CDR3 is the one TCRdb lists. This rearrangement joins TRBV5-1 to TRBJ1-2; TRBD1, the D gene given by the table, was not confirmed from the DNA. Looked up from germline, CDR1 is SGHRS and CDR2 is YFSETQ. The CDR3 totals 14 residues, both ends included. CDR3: CASTLSGQGFGYTF.

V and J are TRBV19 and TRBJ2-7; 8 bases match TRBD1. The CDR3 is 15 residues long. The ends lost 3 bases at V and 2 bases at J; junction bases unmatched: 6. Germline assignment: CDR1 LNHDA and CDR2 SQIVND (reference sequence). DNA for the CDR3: TGTGCCAGTAGTATGGAAGGGACAGGAGCCTACGAGCAGTACTTC. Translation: CASSMEGTGAYEQYF.

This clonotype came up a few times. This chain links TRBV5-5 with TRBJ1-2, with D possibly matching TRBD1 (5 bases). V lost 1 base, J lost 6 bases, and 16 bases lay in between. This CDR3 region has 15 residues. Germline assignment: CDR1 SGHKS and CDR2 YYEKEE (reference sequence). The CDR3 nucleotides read TGTGCCAGCAGCTTGATATATAGGGACGTGGATGGCTACACCTTC. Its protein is CASSLIYRDVDGYTF.

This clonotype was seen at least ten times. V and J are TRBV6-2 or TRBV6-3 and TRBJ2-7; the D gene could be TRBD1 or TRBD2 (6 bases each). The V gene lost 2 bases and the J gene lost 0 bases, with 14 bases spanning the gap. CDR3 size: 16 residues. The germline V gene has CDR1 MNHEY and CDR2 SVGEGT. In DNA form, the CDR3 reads TGTGCCAGCAGTTACGTCCCGAGGGGGGACTCCTACGAGCAGTACTTC. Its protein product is CASSYVPRGDSYEQYF.

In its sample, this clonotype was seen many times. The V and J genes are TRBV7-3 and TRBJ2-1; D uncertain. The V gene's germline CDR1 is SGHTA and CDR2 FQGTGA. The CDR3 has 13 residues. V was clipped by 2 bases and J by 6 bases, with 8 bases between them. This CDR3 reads CASSLGDSNEQFF. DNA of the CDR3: TGTGCCAGCAGCTTAGGAGATTCCAATGAGCAGTTCTTC.

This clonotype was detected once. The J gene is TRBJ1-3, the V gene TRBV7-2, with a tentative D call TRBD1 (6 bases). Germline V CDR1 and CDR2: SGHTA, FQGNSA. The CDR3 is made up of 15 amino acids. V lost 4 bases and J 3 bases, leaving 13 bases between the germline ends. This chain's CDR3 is CASSWRDNHGNTIYF. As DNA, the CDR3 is TGTGCCAGCAGCTGGAGGGACAATCATGGAAACACCATATATTTT.

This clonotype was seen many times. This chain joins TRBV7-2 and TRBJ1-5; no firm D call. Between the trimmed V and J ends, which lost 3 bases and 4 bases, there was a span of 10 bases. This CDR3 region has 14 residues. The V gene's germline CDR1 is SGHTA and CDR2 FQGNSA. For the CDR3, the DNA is TGTGCCAGCAGCTTTTTTGGGGAAAATCAGCCCCAGCATTTT. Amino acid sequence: CASSFFGENQPQHF. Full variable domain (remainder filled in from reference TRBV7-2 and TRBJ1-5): GAGVSQSPSNKVTEKGKDVELRCDPISGHTALYWYRQSLGQGLEFLIYFQGNSAPDKSGLPSDRFSAERTGGSVSTLTIQRTQQEDSAVYLCASSFFGENQPQHFGDGTRLSIL.

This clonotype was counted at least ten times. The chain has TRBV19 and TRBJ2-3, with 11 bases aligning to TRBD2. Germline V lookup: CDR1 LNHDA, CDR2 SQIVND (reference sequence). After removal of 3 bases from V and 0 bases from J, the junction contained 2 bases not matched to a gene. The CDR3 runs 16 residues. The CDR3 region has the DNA TGTGCCAGTAGTATGGGACTAGCGGATAGCACAGATACGCAGTATTTT. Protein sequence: CASSMGLADSTDTQYF.

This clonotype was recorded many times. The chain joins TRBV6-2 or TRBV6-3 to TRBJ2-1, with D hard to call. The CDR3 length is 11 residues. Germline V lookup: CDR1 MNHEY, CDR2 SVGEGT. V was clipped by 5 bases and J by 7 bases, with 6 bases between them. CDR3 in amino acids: CASSHLNEQFF. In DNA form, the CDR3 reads TGTGCCAGCAGTCACCTTAATGAGCAGTTCTTC.

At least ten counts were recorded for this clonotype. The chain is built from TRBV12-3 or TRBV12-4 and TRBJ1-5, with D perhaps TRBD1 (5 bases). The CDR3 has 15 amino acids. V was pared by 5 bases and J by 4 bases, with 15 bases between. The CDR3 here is CASSQEGIVNQPQHF. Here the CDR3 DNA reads TGTGCCAGCAGTCAGGAGGGGATTGTAAATCAGCCCCAGCATTTT.

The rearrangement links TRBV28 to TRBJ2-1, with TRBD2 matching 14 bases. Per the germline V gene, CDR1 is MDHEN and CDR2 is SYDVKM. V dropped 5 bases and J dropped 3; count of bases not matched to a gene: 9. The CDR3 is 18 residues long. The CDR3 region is CASSPLTSGRAFYNEQFF. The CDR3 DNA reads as TGTGCCAGCAGTCCCCTGACTAGCGGGAGGGCCTTCTACAATGAGCAGTTCTTC.